The 24 T cell receptor beta chains in this list originate from one sample, sequenced in a study of T cell changes during pregnancy in multiple sclerosis. Here immunoSEQ multiplex PCR was the method, and the copy in TCRdb shows in-frame clones only, minus some. In the table there are under 85,000 clones, approximately 94% of which are singletons. The source was peripheral blood, collected in the third trimester of pregnancy. The receptor source for this set is a female donor with multiple sclerosis, enrolled in a pregnancy study.

This sequence joins TRBV15 and TRBJ1-1; tentatively, D is TRBD1 (6 bases). V was trimmed by 0 bases and J by 4 bases, leaving 18 bases between them. The CDR3 runs 17 residues. Germline V gives CDR1 LNHNV, CDR2 YYDKDF (reference sequence). The CDR3 DNA follows: TGTGCCACCAGCAGAGAGGGGGCTCCGCATAGGGTCACTGAAGCTTTCTTT. Translation: CATSREGAPHRVTEAFF.

This chain joins TRBV5-5 and TRBJ2-7; maybe TRBD2 (5 bases). The germline V gene has CDR1 SGHKS and CDR2 YYEKEE (reference sequence). This CDR3 comprises 15 residues. V lost 4 bases and J 2 bases, leaving 16 bases between the germline ends. Here the CDR3 reads CASSPQVTSAYEQYF. For the CDR3, the DNA is TGTGCCAGCAGCCCCCAAGTAACTAGTGCCTACGAGCAGTACTTC. The entire variable domain, with the rest obtained from reference TRBV5-5 and TRBJ2-7, is as follows: DAGVTQSPTHLIKTRGQQVTLRCSPISGHKSVSWYQQVLGQGPQFIFQYYEKEERGRGNFPDRFSARQFPNYSSELNVNALLLGDSALYLCASSPQVTSAYEQYFGPGTRLTVT.

The chain couples TRBV9 to TRBJ2-1; the match to TRBD2 covers 12 bases. Germline loops: CDR1 SGDLS, CDR2 YYNGEE. The CDR3 is 16 residues long. The trim removed 3 bases at V and 6 bases at J, leaving 7 bases unmatched. The CDR3 DNA reads TGTGCCAGCAGCGCCCATGCGACTAGCGGGGGCAATGAGCAGTTCTTC. Protein: CASSAHATSGGNEQFF. The full variable domain, in which reference TRBV9 and TRBJ2-1 provide the parts outside the CDR3, is DSGVTQTPKHLITATGQRVTLRCSPRSGDLSVYWYQQSLDQGLQFLIQYYNGEERAKGNILERFSAQQFPDLHSELNLSSLELGDSALYFCASSAHATSGGNEQFFGPGTRLTVL.

CDR3 in DNA: TGTGCCAGCAGCCCACAGCCGGGGGGGCAGCCCCAGCATTTT. Its translation: CASSPQPGGQPQHF. The chain couples TRBV7-3 to TRBJ1-5; D may be TRBD1 (5 bases). Germline assignment: CDR1 SGHTA and CDR2 FQGTGA. Trimming pared 5 bases from V and 7 bases from J, leaving 15 bases between. The CDR3 contains 14 residues.

The V and J genes are TRBV5-4 and TRBJ1-4, with unresolved D. There are 15 residues in the CDR3. Trimming shortened V by 4 bases and J by 4 bases, and 14 bases separated the two germline ends. Per germline, CDR1 SGHNT and CDR2 YYREEE (reference sequence). The DNA for the CDR3 is TGTGCCAGCAGCGACGTCTCAGGAATTAATGAAAAACTGTTTTTT. Its translation: CASSDVSGINEKLFF. Based on the CDR3 plus reference TRBV5-4 and TRBJ1-4, the full variable domain is ETGVTQSPTHLIKTRGQQVTLRCSSQSGHNTVSWYQQALGQGPQFIFQYYREEENGRGNFPPRFSGLQFPNYSSELNVNALELDDSALYLCASSDVSGINEKLFFGSGTQLSVL.

The gene calls are TRBV5-4 and TRBJ2-5; 8 bases map to TRBD1. The CDR3 totals 13 residues. Germline trimming cut 0 bases from V and 5 bases from J; bases unmatched to any gene: 0. Germline CDR1 is SGHNT and CDR2 is YYREEE (reference sequence). The chain's CDR3 is CASSLDRGETQYF. CDR3 sequence (DNA): TGTGCCAGCAGCTTGGACAGGGGGGAGACCCAGTACTTC.

This CDR3 reads CASSPGLAGGPGELFF. The CDR3 DNA reads as TGTGCCAGCTCCCCGGGACTAGCGGGGGGGCCGGGGGAGCTGTTTTTT. This sequence joins TRBV25-1 and TRBJ2-2; 16 nucleotides align to TRBD2. CDR3 length equals 16 residues. V lost 8 bases and J lost 8; bases outside the gene matches: 8. Germline V gene data show CDR1 as MGHDK and CDR2 as SYGVNS.

The V call is TRBV7-9, the J call TRBJ1-5; D is unresolved. V lost 3 bases and J lost 3, with 12 bases in between. There are 15 residues in the CDR3. The germline CDR1 and CDR2 sequences are SEHNR and FQNEAQ (reference sequence). CDR3 protein: CASSFSGRVNQPQHF. In nucleotides, the CDR3 is TGTGCCAGCAGCTTTTCGGGGAGGGTCAATCAGCCCCAGCATTTT.

This rearrangement joins TRBV27 to TRBJ1-2; D unresolved. CDR1 and CDR2 (germline): MNHEY, SMNVEV (reference sequence). The V and J ends lost 5 bases and 7 bases respectively, with 20 bases between them. The CDR3 sequence is 15 residues long. CDR3 sequence: CASSPTPGISFGYTF. As DNA, the CDR3 is TGTGCCAGCAGTCCGACGCCGGGTATCAGTTTTGGCTACACCTTC.

The gene calls are TRBV2 and TRBJ1-6; D gene unclear. V dropped 3 bases and J dropped 6 bases, with 9 bases sitting between them. This CDR3 spans 14 amino acids. Germline CDR1 SNHLY, CDR2 FYNNEI. The CDR3 here is CASSDVQINSPLHF. Here the CDR3 DNA reads TGTGCCAGCAGTGACGTGCAGATTAATTCACCCCTCCACTTT.

Note on this clone: One junction end does not reproduce the germline sequence, and a read error may be involved. V and J are TRBV5-8 and TRBJ2-5; a possible D gene is TRBD2 (5 bases). This CDR3 has 15 amino acids. Germline CDR1 and CDR2: SGHTS and YDEGEE. The CDR3 region has the DNA TGTGCCAGCAGCTTCCTACCGGGAAGAAAAGAGGCCCAGTACTTC. Its protein is CASSFLPGRKEAQYF.

The genes are TRBV7-6 and TRBJ1-5; tentative D call: TRBD1 (5 bases). Trimming left V 0 bases short and J 5 bases short, with 11 bases between. The CDR3 loop spans 15 amino acids. Germline-derived CDR1 and CDR2 are SGHVS and FNYEAQ. The CDR3 sequence: CASSLAVREDQPQHF. The DNA of the CDR3 is TGTGCCAGCAGCTTAGCGGTCAGGGAGGATCAGCCCCAGCATTTT.

V is TRBV4-2 and J is TRBJ2-7; D perhaps matches TRBD1 (6 bases). This CDR3 is built from 15 residues. Germline V gene sequence: CDR1 LGHNA, CDR2 YNFKEQ. Trimming removed 1 base at V and 0 bases at J, with 10 bases between. CDR3 DNA sequence: TGTGCCAGCAGCCAAGCGAGGGGGAGCTCCTACGAGCAGTACTTC. Its protein is CASSQARGSSYEQYF.

The rearrangement links TRBV6-5 to TRBJ1-4; possible D gene TRBD1, 6 bases. V was trimmed by 7 bases and J by 8 bases, leaving 20 bases between them. The CDR3 is made up of 15 amino acids. CDR1 is MNHEY, CDR2 SVGAGI, per germline. In nucleotides, the CDR3 is TGTGCCAGCAATGGCAGGGGCCCCTTGGGAGAAAAACTGTTTTTT. This sequence encodes CASNGRGPLGEKLFF.

The chain combines TRBV9 with TRBJ2-3; 12 nucleotides match TRBD2. CDR1 is SGDLS, CDR2 YYNGEE, per germline. This CDR3 spans 16 amino acids. The ends lost 0 bases at V and 2 bases at J; junction bases unmatched: 1. CDR3 bases: TGTGCCAGCAGCGTAGCTAGCGGGGGGGCCACAGATACGCAGTATTTT. Protein product: CASSVASGGATDTQYF.

This clone appeared once. The chain's CDR3 is CASSPELDSYEQYF. In DNA, the CDR3 is TGTGCCAGCAGCCCTGAACTCGATTCCTACGAGCAGTACTTC. The V and J genes are TRBV7-9 and TRBJ2-7; no firm D call. Trimming took 5 bases from V and 1 from J, leaving 12 bases between them. CDR3 length: 14 amino acids. The germline V gene has CDR1 SEHNR and CDR2 FQNEAQ (reference sequence).

This chain joins TRBV20-1 and TRBJ1-2; tentatively, D is TRBD1 (5 bases). The CDR3 spans 11 residues. Germline V CDR1 and CDR2: DFQATT, SNEGSKA (reference sequence). V was shortened by 3 bases and J by 7 bases, with 9 bases between the two germline ends. The CDR3 region is CSASAGGGYTF. The CDR3 DNA sequence: TGCAGTGCTAGTGCCGGGGGTGGCTACACCTTC.

The chain joins TRBV9 to TRBJ1-1; 8 bases are a match to TRBD1. Germline trimming cut 3 bases from V and 4 bases from J; bases unmatched to any gene: 5. Per the germline V gene, CDR1 is SGDLS and CDR2 is YYNGEE. The CDR3 length is 14 residues. In DNA, the CDR3 is TGTGCCAGCAGCGCGGGACAGGCTGCCACTGAAGCTTTCTTT. Encoded protein: CASSAGQAATEAFF.

The genes are TRBV7-2 and TRBJ2-7; D may be TRBD1 (6 bases). CDR3 length: 15 residues. CDR1 is SGHTA, CDR2 FQGNSA, per germline. V was cut by 2 bases and J by 2 bases, with 13 bases left in between. CDR3 in DNA: TGTGCCAGCAGCTTACAGGGGTCCAATCCCTACGAGCAGTACTTC. This codes for CASSLQGSNPYEQYF.

This chain links TRBV9 with TRBJ2-3; D might be TRBD2 (6 bases). CDR1 is SGDLS, CDR2 YYNGEE, per germline. The V end lost 4 bases, the J end lost 0 bases, and 12 bases lay between the germline ends. This CDR3 contains 15 residues. CDR3 loop: CASSLGGASTDTQYF. The CDR3 bases are TGTGCCAGCAGCTTGGGGGGAGCTAGCACAGATACGCAGTATTTT.

The chain has TRBV7-2 and TRBJ1-5; D not certain. This CDR3 has 15 residues. The V and J ends lost 4 bases and 4 bases respectively, with 14 bases between them. Germline CDR1 reads SGHTA; CDR2 reads FQGNSA. CDR3 residues: CASSSSLGINQPQHF. The CDR3 bases are TGTGCCAGCAGCTCTAGCCTCGGGATAAATCAGCCCCAGCATTTT.

This chain uses TRBV4-1 with TRBJ1-1; tentatively, D is TRBD1 (6 bases). The CDR3 length is 16 residues. The V gene's germline CDR1 is MGHRA and CDR2 YSYEKL. The V and J ends lost 0 bases and 4 bases respectively, with 15 bases between them. For the CDR3, the DNA is TGCGCCAGCAGCCAAGATGTGGGCAGGGGTGGCACTGAAGCTTTCTTT. Amino acid sequence: CASSQDVGRGGTEAFF.

The chain is built from TRBV6-1 and TRBJ2-3; TRBD1 aligns across 8 bases. V shed 3 bases and J 3 bases; nucleotides not matched to a gene: 5. This CDR3 region has 15 residues. Germline V gene lookup returns CDR1 MNHNS and CDR2 SASEGT. The chain's CDR3 is CASSEVQGATDTQYF. The CDR3 nucleotides read TGTGCCAGCAGTGAGGTTCAGGGGGCGACAGATACGCAGTATTTT.

The CDR3 protein is CSARDLWQYF. DNA for the CDR3: TGCAGTGCTAGAGATCTGTGGCAGTACTTC. This sequence joins TRBV20-1 and TRBJ2-7; D not resolved. The CDR3 is 10 amino acids. Germline V gives CDR1 DFQATT, CDR2 SNEGSKA (reference sequence). V lost 0 bases to trimming and J lost 9 bases, with 6 bases between them.